This T cell receptor (beta chain) was identified during a study of blood T cell repertoires in COVID-19. Across the whole study: The United States, Italy and Spain provided the acute and convalescent COVID-19 samples.

Profiling relied on immunoSEQ multiplex PCR, and the TCRdb table lists in-frame clones only, not all of them. Here the sample spans roughly 410,000 clones, about 88% being singletons. Germline trimming cut 6 bases from V and 7 bases from J; bases unmatched to any gene: 4. Germline V gene lookup returns CDR1 MDHEN and CDR2 SYDVKM. The CDR3 runs 12 residues. The clonotype was recovered from a woman aged 40 to 49 with COVID-19, enrolled during active disease. The chain combines TRBV28 with TRBJ1-2; TRBD1 aligns across 8 bases. Sequencing input: peripheral blood. The DNA for the CDR3 is TGTGCCAGCAGGACAGGGGTCCTTGGCTACACCTTC. As protein: CASRTGVLGYTF.